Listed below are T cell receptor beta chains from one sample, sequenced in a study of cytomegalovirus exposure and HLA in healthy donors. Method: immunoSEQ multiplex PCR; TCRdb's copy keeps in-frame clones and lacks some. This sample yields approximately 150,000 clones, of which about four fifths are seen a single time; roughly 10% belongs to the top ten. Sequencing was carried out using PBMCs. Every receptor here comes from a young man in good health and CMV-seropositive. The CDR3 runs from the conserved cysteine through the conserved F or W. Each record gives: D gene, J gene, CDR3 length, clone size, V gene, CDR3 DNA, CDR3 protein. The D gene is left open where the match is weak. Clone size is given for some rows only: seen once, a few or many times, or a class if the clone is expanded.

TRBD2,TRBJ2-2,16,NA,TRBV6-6,TGTGCCACCAGGAGAGCGGGAGGACGGAACACCGGGGAGCTGTTTTTT,CATRRAGGRNTGELFF
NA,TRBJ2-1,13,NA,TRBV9,TGTGCCAGCAGGAGTAGCACCAACAATGAGCAGTTCTTC,CASRSSTNNEQFF
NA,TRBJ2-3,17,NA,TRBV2,TGTGCCAGCAGTGAAGCGCTTCAGGCAGGGAGCACAGATACGCAGTATTTT,CASSEALQAGSTDTQYF
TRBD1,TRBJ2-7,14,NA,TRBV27,TGTGCCAGCAGCTCGCCGGGACAGGGTTACGAGCAGTACTTC,CASSSPGQGYEQYF
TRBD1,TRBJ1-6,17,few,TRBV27,TGTGCCAGCAGAGATCTATTCCGGGACAGGGCACATTCACCCCTCCACTTT,CASRDLFRDRAHSPLHF
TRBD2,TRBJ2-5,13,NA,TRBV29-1,TGCAGCGTGGCAGCGGGGCCCCAAGAGACCCAGTACTTC,CSVAAGPQETQYF
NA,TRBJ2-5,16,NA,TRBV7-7,TGTGCCAGCAGCTTGACCCCCGGGCAGGGCCAAGAGACCCAGTACTTC,CASSLTPGQGQETQYF
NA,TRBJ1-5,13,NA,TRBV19,TGTGCCAGTAGTTGGCCGTACAATCAGCCCCAGCATTTT,CASSWPYNQPQHF
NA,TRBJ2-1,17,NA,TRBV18,TGTGCCAGCTCACTGGCTGCGACTGGAAGCTCCTACAATGAGCAGTTCTTC,CASSLAATGSSYNEQFF
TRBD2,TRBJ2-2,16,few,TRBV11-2,TGTGCCAGCAGCTCCCTGGCTAGCGGGAGTACCGGGGAGCTGTTTTTT,CASSSLASGSTGELFF
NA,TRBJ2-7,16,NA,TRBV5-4,TGTGCCAGCAGCTTGAGATGGGCCGACCGCTCCTACGAGCAGTACTTC,CASSLRWADRSYEQYF
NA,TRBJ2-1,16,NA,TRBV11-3,TGTGCCAGCAGCTTAGTAGGGGGAGATAGGTACAATGAGCAGTTCTTC,CASSLVGGDRYNEQFF
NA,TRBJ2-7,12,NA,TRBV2,TGTGCCAGCAGTCTTGGGACTTGGGAGCAGTACTTC,CASSLGTWEQYF
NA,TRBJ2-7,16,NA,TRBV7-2,TGTGCCAGCAGCTTAGTGCGACTAGGATCCCCCTACGAGCAGTACTTC,CASSLVRLGSPYEQYF
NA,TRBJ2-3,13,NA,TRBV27,TGTGCCAGCAGTTTATCGACTCTTGGAACGCAGTATTTT,CASSLSTLGTQYF
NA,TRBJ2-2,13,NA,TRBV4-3,TGCGCCAGCAGCCAAGGAGGGCCCGGGGAGCTGTTTTTT,CASSQGGPGELFF
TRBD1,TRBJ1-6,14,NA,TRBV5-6,TGTGCCAGCAGCTCTGGACAGGGGTATTCACCCCTCCACTTT,CASSSGQGYSPLHF
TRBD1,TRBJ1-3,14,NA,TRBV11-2,TGTGCCAGCAGACAAGACAGGGCTGGAAACACCATATATTTT,CASRQDRAGNTIYF
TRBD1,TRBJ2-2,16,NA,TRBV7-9,TGTGCCAGCAGCGCTCTCACAGGGGGCGCGGTCGGGGAGCTGTTTTTT,CASSALTGGAVGELFF
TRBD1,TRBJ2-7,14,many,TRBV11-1,TGTGCCAGCAGCAGGGGGACAGGGACGGACGAGCAGTACTTC,CASSRGTGTDEQYF
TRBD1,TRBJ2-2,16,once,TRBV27,TGTGCCAGCAGTGCAAAACAGGGGTCGTACACCGGGGAGCTGTTTTTT,CASSAKQGSYTGELFF
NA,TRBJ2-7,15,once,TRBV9,TGTGCCAGCAGCGCCGCGGGGGCGGGCGCAGGGAAGCAGTACTTC,CASSAAGAGAGKQYF
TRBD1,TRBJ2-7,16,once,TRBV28,TGTGCCAGCAGTTTACCGCTCCGGGACAGCTCCTACGAGCAGTACTTC,CASSLPLRDSSYEQYF
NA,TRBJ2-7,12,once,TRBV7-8,TGTGCCAGCAGCTTAGGCGCTTACGAGCAGTACTTC,CASSLGAYEQYF
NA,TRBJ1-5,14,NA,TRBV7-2,TGTGCCAGCAGCTCCAGGGAATCAGATCAGCCCCAGCATTTT,CASSSRESDQPQHF
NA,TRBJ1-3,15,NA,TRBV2,TGTGCCAGCAAGAAGACAGAGTCCTCTGGAAACACCATATATTTT,CASKKTESSGNTIYF
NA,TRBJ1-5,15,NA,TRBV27,TGTGCCAGCAGTTCCCAAAGGGGCGACAATCAGCCCCAGCATTTT,CASSSQRGDNQPQHF
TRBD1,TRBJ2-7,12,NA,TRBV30,TGTGCCTGGAGGCGACAGGGGTACGAGCAGTACTTC,CAWRRQGYEQYF
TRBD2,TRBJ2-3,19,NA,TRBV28,TGTGCCAGCAGTCCCTCGAGATTAGGCGGGACTAGTGGCACAGATACGCAGTATTTT,CASSPSRLGGTSGTDTQYF
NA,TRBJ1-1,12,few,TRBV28,TGTGCCAGCAGTCCCCCCGACAGACGAGCTTTCTTT,CASSPPDRRAFF
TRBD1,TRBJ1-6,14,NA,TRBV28,TGTGCCAGCAGTCACGGACAGGGTTATTCACCCCTCCACTTT,CASSHGQGYSPLHF
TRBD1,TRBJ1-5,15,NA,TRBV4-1,TGCGCCAGCAGCCCCCCCGGGACAGGGAATCAGCCCCAGCATTTT,CASSPPGTGNQPQHF
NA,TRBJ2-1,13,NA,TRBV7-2,TGTGCCAGCAGCTTAGCCTTTGACAATGAGCAGTTCTTC,CASSLAFDNEQFF
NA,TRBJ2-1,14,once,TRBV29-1,TGCAGCGTTGAGGGGGGTCTCTCCTACAATGAGCAGTTCTTC,CSVEGGLSYNEQFF
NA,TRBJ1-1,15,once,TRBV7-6,TGTGCCAGCAGCTTAATGGGGAGCATGAACACTGAAGCTTTCTTT,CASSLMGSMNTEAFF
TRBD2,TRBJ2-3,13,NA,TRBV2,TGTGCCAGCAGTGGGACTAGGGCAGATACGCAGTATTTT,CASSGTRADTQYF
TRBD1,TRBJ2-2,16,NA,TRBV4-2,TGTGCCAGCAGCCTTCAACAGGGGGCGAGCACCGGGGAGCTGTTTTTT,CASSLQQGASTGELFF
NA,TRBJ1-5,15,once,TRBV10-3,TGTGCCATCATCCACCGAAGCGGCGCGGGTCAGCCCCAGCATTTT,CAIIHRSGAGQPQHF
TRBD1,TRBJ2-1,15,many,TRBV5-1,TGCGCCAGCAGCTGGACCGCAGGGGGTGTCTATGAGCAGTTCTTC,CASSWTAGGVYEQFF
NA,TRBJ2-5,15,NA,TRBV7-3,TGTGCCAGCAGCTACCGGGCCAACGCGGGAGAGACCCAGTACTTC,CASSYRANAGETQYF
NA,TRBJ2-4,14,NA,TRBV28,TGTGCCAGCAGTTTACAGGGAGGGGGAGACATTCAGTACTTC,CASSLQGGGDIQYF
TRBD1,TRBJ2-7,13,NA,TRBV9,TGTGCCAGCAGCGTAGTCGACAGGGGCGAGCAGTACTTC,CASSVVDRGEQYF
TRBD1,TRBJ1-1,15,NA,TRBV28,TGTGCCAGCAGTCCGATACCACAGGGGGCGCCTGAAGCTTTCTTT,CASSPIPQGAPEAFF
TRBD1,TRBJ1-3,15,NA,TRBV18,TGTGCCAGCTCAGGACAGGGCGTCTCTGGAAACACCATATATTTT,CASSGQGVSGNTIYF
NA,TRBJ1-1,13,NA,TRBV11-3,TGTGCCAGCAGCTGGGCCCCGAACACTGAAGCTTTCTTT,CASSWAPNTEAFF
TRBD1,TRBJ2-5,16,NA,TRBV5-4,TGTGCCAGCAGCCCCAGGGGACAGGTAGATCAAGAGACCCAGTACTTC,CASSPRGQVDQETQYF
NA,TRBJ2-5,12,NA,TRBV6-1,TGTGCCAGCAGTGTTTATTTAGAGACCCAGTACTTC,CASSVYLETQYF
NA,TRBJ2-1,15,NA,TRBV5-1,TGCGCCAGCAGCCCCCCTACGGTCACCGGCAATGAGCAGTTCTTC,CASSPPTVTGNEQFF
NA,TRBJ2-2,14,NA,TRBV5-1,TGCGCCAGCAGCTCCGACTCAAACACCGGGGAGCTGTTTTTT,CASSSDSNTGELFF
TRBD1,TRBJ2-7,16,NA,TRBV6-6,TGTGCCAGCAGTTTCTCCGGACAGGAATTCTCCTACGAGCAGTACTTC,CASSFSGQEFSYEQYF
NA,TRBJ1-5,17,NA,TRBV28,TGTGCCAGCAGCAACCTTAAGGTCCGGGGAGGCAATCAGCCCCAGCATTTT,CASSNLKVRGGNQPQHF
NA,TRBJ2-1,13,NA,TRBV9,TGTGCCAGCAGCTATACTAGGGACAATGAGCAGTTCTTC,CASSYTRDNEQFF
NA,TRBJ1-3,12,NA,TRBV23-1,TGCGCCAGCAGTCAGGGCGGAAACACCATATATTTT,CASSQGGNTIYF
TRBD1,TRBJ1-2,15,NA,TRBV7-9,TGTGCCAGCAGCTTAGGACAGGGGGCGCGATATGGCTACACCTTC,CASSLGQGARYGYTF
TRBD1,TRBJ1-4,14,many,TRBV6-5,TGTGCCAGCAGGGGGACAGCAACTAATGAAAAACTGTTTTTT,CASRGTATNEKLFF